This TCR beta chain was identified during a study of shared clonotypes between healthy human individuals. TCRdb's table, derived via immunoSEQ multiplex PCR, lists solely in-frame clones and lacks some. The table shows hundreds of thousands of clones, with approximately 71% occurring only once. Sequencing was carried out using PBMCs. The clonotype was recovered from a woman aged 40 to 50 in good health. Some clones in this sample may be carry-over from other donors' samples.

As DNA, the CDR3 is TGTGCCAGCAGCGTAGAGGGCGATGAGCAGTTCTTC. It is translated as CASSVEGDEQFF. The chain recombines TRBV9 with TRBJ2-1, with unresolved D. With 0 bases removed from V and 8 bases from J, the gap between germline ends came to 6 bases. Per germline, CDR1 SGDLS and CDR2 YYNGEE. The CDR3 length is 12 residues.